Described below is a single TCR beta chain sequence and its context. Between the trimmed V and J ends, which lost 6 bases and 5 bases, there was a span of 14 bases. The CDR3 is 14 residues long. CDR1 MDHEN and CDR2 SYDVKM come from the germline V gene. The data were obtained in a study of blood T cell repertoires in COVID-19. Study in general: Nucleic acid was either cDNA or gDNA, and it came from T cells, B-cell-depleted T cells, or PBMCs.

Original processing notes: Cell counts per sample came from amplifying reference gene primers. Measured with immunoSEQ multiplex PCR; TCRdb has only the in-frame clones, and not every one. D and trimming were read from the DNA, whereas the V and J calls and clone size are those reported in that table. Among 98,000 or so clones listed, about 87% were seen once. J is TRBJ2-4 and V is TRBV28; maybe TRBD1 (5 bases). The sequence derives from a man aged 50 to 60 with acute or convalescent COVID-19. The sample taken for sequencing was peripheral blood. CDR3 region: CASSKGPTQNIQYF. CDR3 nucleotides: TGTGCCAGCAGCAAGGGGCCAACCCAAAACATTCAGTACTTC.